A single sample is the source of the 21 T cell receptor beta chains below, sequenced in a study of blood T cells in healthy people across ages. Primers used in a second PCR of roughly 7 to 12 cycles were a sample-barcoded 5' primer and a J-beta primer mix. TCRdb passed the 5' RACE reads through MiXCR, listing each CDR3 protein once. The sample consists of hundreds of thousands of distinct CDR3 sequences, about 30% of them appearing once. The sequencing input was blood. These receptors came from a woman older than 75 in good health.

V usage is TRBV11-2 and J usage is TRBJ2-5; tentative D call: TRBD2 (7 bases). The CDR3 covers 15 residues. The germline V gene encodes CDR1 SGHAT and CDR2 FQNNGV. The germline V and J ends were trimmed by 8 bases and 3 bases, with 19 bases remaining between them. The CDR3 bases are TGTGCCAGCTCGCCGGGAGGACAGAGAAAAGAGACCCAGTACTTC. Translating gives CASSPGGQRKETQYF.

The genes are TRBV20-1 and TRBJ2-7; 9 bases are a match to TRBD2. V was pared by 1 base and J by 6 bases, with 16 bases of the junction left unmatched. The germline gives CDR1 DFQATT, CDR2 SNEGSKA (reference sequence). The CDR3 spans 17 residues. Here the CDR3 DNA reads TGCAGTGCTAGAGGTCGCCAGACTGGCGGGAGGGTCGGCGAGCAGTACTTC. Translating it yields CSARGRQTGGRVGEQYF.

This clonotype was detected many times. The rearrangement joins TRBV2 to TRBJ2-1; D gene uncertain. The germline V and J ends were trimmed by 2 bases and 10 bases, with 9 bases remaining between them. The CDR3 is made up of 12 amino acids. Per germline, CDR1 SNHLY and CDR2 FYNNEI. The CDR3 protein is CASSENLKEQFF. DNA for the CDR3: TGTGCCAGCAGTGAAAACCTTAAGGAGCAGTTCTTC.

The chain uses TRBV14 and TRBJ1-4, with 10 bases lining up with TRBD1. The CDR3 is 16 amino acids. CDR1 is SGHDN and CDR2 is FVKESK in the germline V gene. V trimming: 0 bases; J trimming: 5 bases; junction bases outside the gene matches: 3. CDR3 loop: CASSQDPGQGNEKLFF. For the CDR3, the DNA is TGTGCCAGCAGCCAAGATCCGGGACAGGGGAATGAAAAACTGTTTTTT.

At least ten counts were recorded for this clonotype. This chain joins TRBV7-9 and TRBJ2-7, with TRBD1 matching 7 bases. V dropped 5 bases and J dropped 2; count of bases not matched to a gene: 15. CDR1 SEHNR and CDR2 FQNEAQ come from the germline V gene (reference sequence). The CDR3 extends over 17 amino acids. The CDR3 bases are TGTGCCAGCAGCGATACATCCCGGGACAGAGGTGCCTACGAGCAGTACTTC. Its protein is CASSDTSRDRGAYEQYF.

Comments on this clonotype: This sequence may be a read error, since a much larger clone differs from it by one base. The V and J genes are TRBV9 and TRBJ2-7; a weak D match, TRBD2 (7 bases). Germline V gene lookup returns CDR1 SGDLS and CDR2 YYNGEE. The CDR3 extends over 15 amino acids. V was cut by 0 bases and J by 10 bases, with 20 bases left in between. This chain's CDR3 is CASSVGGGALEAQYF. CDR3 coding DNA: TGTGCCAGCAGCGTAGGTGGGGGGGCCTTGGAGGCCCAGTACTTC.

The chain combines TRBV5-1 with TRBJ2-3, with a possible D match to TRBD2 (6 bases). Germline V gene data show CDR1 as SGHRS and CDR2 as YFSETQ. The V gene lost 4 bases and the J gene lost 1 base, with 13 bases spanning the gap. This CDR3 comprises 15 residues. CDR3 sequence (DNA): TGCGCCAGCAGCCTTGAAGTAGCGGGCACAGATACGCAGTATTTT. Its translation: CASSLEVAGTDTQYF. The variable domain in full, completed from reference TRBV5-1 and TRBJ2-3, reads KAGVTQTPRYLIKTRGQQVTLSCSPISGHRSVSWYQQTPGQGLQFLFEYFSETQRNKGNFPGRFSGRQFSNSRSEMNVSTLELGDSALYLCASSLEVAGTDTQYFGPGTRLTVL.

The CDR3 DNA is TGTGCCAGCAGCCCGCCGGGACAGGAGATTCGTGAGCAGTTCTTC. Translated, it gives CASSPPGQEIREQFF. This chain links TRBV7-9 with TRBJ2-1; 8 positions agree with TRBD1. V trimming: 5 bases; J trimming: 9 bases; junction bases outside the gene matches: 12. The V gene's germline CDR1 is SEHNR and CDR2 FQNEAQ (reference sequence). The CDR3 totals 15 residues.

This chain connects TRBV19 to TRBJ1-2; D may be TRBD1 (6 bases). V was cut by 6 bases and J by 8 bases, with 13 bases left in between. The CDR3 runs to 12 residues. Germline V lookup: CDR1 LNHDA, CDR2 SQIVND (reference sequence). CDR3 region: CASSPRGHGYTF. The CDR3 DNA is TGTGCCAGTAGCCCACGGGGGCACGGCTACACCTTC.

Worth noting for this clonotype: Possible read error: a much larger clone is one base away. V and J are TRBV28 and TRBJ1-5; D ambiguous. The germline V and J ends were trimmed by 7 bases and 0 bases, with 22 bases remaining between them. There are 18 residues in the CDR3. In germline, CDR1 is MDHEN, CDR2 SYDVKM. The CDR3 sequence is CASIPGIRGFYSNQPQHF. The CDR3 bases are TGTGCCAGCATACCGGGAATTCGAGGATTCTATAGCAATCAGCCCCAGCATTTT.

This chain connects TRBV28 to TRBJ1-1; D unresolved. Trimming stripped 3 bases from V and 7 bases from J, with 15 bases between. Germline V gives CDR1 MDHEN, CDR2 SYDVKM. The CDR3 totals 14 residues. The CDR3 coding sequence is TGTGCCAGCAGTTTTCGGAGGGCGATCAGTGAAGCTTTCTTT. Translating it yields CASSFRRAISEAFF.

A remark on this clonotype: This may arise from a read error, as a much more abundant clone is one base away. CDR3 DNA: TGTGCCAGCAGCTTCCTTGGACAGGGCCCCTACAATGAGCAGTACTTC. Encoded protein: CASSFLGQGPYNEQYF. The chain couples TRBV7-3 to TRBJ2-1; TRBD1 matches 8 bases. The end of the DNA is better explained by TRBJ2-7, so the J call may be wrong. Germline assignment: CDR1 SGHTA and CDR2 FQGTGA. This CDR3 contains 16 residues.

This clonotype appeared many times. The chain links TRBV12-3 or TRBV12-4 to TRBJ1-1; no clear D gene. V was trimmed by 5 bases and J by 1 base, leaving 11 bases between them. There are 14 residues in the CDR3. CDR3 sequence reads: CASSLPGENTEAFF. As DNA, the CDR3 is TGTGCCAGCAGTCTACCCGGGGAGAACACTGAAGCTTTCTTT.

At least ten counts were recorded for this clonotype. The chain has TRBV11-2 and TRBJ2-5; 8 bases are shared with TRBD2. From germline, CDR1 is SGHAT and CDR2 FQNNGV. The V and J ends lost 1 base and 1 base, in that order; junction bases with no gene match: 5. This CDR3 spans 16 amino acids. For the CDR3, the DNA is TGTGCCAGCAGCTTAGCACGGACTAGCCGCCAAGAGACCCAGTACTTC. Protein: CASSLARTSRQETQYF.

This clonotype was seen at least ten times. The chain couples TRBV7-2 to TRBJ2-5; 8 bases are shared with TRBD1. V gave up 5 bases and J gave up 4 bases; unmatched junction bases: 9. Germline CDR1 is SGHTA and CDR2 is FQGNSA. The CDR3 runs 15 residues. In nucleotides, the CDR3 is TGTGCCAGCAGCACTGACAGGGGAGCATCAGAGACCCAGTACTTC. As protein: CASSTDRGASETQYF.

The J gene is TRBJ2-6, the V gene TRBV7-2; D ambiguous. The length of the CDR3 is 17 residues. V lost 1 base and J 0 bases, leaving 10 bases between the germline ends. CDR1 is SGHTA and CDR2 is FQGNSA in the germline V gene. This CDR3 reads CASSLGPQVSGANVLTF. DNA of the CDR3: TGTGCCAGCAGCTTAGGGCCGCAGGTCTCTGGGGCCAACGTCCTGACTTTC.

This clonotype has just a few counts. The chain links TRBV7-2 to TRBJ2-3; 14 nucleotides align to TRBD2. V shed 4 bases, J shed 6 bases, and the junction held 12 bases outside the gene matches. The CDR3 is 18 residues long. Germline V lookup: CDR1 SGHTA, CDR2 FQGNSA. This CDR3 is CASSSIGTSGGQDDTQYF. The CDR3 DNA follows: TGTGCCAGCAGCTCGATAGGGACTAGCGGGGGTCAGGACGATACGCAGTATTTT. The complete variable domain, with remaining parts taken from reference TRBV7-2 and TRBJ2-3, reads GAGVSQSPSNKVTEKGKDVELRCDPISGHTALYWYRQSLGQGLEFLIYFQGNSAPDKSGLPSDRFSAERTGGSVSTLTIQRTQQEDSAVYLCASSSIGTSGGQDDTQYFGPGTRLTVL.

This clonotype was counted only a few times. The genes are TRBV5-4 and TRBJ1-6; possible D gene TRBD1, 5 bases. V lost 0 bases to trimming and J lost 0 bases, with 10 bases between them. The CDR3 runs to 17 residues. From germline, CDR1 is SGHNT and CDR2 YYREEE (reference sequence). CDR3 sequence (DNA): TGTGCCAGCAGCTTGGATCCGACAGACTCCTATAATTCACCCCTCCACTTT. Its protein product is CASSLDPTDSYNSPLHF.

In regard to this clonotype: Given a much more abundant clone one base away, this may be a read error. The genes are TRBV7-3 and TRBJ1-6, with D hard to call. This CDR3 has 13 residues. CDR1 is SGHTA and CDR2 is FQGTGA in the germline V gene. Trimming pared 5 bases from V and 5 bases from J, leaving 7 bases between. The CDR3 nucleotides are TGTGCCAGCAGCCGCGCCAATAATTCACCCCTCCACTTT. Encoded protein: CASSRANNSPLHF.

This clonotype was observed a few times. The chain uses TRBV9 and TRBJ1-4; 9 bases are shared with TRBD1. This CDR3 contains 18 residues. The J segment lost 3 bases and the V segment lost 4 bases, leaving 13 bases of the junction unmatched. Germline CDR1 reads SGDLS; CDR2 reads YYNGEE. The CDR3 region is CASSSERDRVGSNEKLFF. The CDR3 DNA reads TGTGCCAGCAGCTCAGAGAGGGACAGGGTCGGATCTAATGAAAAACTGTTTTTT.

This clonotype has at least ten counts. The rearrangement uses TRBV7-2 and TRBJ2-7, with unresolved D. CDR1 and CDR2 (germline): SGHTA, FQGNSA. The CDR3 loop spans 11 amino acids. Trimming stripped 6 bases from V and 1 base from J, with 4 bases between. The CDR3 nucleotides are TGTGCCAGCAGTCATTCCTACGAGCAGTACTTC. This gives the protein CASSHSYEQYF.